Shown below are 20 T cell receptor beta chains from a single sample sequenced in a study of human T cells and chemical hapten exposure. Via MiXCR, TCRdb re-called the RACE reads, giving one row per CDR3 protein. The table records some 79,000 distinct CDR3 sequences, under 14% of them present only once. Time point denoted: patch test 3, about 24 weeks after DPC sensitization. This sample's treatment: therapeutic diphenylcyclopropenone sensitization with weekly scalp DPC. This specimen consisted of whole blood, obtained in connection with sensitization to the hapten diphenylcyclopropenone (DPC). Receptor source: a woman between 45 and 65 years old with alopecia areata. Some clones in this sample may be carry-over from other donors' samples.

This clonotype was recorded only once. The chain has TRBV29-1 and TRBJ2-5; TRBD2 matches at 15 bases. The CDR3 consists of 15 residues. Losses at the gene ends were 7 bases for V and 7 bases for J; bases not matched to a gene: 10. CDR1 is SQVTM and CDR2 is ANQGSEA in the germline V gene. As DNA, the CDR3 is TGCAGCGCCGGACTAGCGGGAGGGGAGCGGGGGACCCAGTACTTC. This codes for CSAGLAGGERGTQYF.

This clonotype was detected ten times or more. The chain carries TRBV7-2 and TRBJ1-1; no reliable D call. V lost 5 bases to trimming and J lost 4 bases, with 11 bases between them. This CDR3 has 13 amino acids. Germline loops: CDR1 SGHTA, CDR2 FQGNSA. The CDR3 reads CASSKGFPTEAFF. The CDR3 DNA follows: TGTGCCAGCAGCAAAGGGTTTCCCACTGAAGCTTTCTTT.

This clonotype was picked up many times. J is TRBJ2-2 and V is TRBV9; 15 bases are shared with TRBD2. The V gene end was trimmed by 4 bases and the J gene end by 2 bases; junction bases not matched to a gene: 6. The CDR3 spans 18 residues. Germline CDR1 SGDLS, CDR2 YYNGEE. DNA for the CDR3: TGTGCCAGCAGCCTTGGACTAGCGGGAGGGATTAACACCGGGGAGCTGTTTTTT. This encodes CASSLGLAGGINTGELFF.

The V call is TRBV5-6, the J call TRBJ2-5; D is unresolved. Per germline, CDR1 SGHDT and CDR2 YYEEEE. Deletions cut 0 bases from V and 1 base from J, with 10 bases between. The CDR3 length is 15 residues. CDR3 DNA: TGTGCCAGCAGCTTGGTCAGCAGAGCCCAAGAGACCCAGTACTTC. Translation: CASSLVSRAQETQYF. Combining the CDR3 with reference TRBV5-6 and TRBJ2-5 gives the whole variable domain DAGVTQSPTHLIKTRGQQVTLRCSPKSGHDTVSWYQQALGQGPQFIFQYYEEEERQRGNFPDRFSGHQFPNYSSELNVNALLLGDSALYLCASSLVSRAQETQYFGPGTRLLVL.

The chain employs TRBV12-3 or TRBV12-4 and TRBJ2-7, with a tentative D call TRBD1 (6 bases). The CDR3 is 13 residues long. Trimming stripped 4 bases from V and 4 bases from J, with 11 bases between. DNA for the CDR3: TGTGCCAGCAGTTCAACTACAGGGTACGAGCAGTACTTC. The encoded protein is CASSSTTGYEQYF.

As to this clonotype: This could be a read error, since a much larger clone is one nucleotide away. The gene calls are TRBV12-3 or TRBV12-4 and TRBJ2-2, with TRBD2 matching over 8 bases. The CDR3 runs to 16 residues. The CDR3 DNA follows: TGTGCCAGCAGTCCAACTAGCGGAGGGAACACCGGGGAGCCGTTTTTT. This translates into CASSPTSGGNTGEPFF.

The gene calls are TRBV21-1 and TRBJ1-2. TRBV21-1 is an annotated pseudogene. The CDR3 totals 11 residues. This chain's CDR3 is CASRSRSGYTF. Written as DNA, the CDR3 is TGTGCCAGCCGTAGTAGGTCTGGCTACACCTTC.

This clonotype was found many times. The chain joins TRBV7-6 to TRBJ1-1; 10 nucleotides align to TRBD1. The CDR3 is made up of 15 amino acids. The germline CDR1 and CDR2 sequences are SGHVS and FNYEAQ. Trimming took 1 base from V and 4 from J; bases not matched to a gene: 3. This CDR3 reads CASSLGGDRGTEAFF. CDR3 in DNA: TGTGCCAGCAGCTTAGGGGGGGACAGGGGCACTGAAGCTTTCTTT.

The chain couples TRBV4-1 to TRBJ2-5, with D possibly called TRBD1 or TRBD2 (5 bases each). V lost 4 bases and J 4 bases, leaving 16 bases between the germline ends. Per germline, CDR1 MGHRA and CDR2 YSYEKL. This CDR3 comprises 15 residues. Written as DNA, the CDR3 is TGCGCCAGCAGCCCTGGGCGCCAGGGACGAGAGACCCAGTACTTC. As protein: CASSPGRQGRETQYF.

The V gene is TRBV2, the J gene TRBJ1-1, with a tentative D call TRBD1 (5 bases). The CDR3 is 13 amino acids. Germline CDR1 SNHLY, CDR2 FYNNEI. V lost 3 bases to trimming and J lost 8 bases, with 13 bases between them. The CDR3 protein is CASSDRGRPEAFF. CDR3 DNA sequence: TGTGCCAGCAGTGATAGGGGCCGTCCCGAAGCTTTCTTT.

DNA for the CDR3: TGCAGCGTGGGCGAAGGGCGCAATGAGCAGTTCTTC. It specifies CSVGEGRNEQFF. The chain employs TRBV29-1 and TRBJ2-1, with no clear D. Germline lookup yields CDR1 SQVTM and CDR2 ANQGSEA. CDR3 length: 12 residues. Trimming took off 6 bases at V and 6 bases at J, with 12 bases between the two ends.

The chain uses TRBV5-1 and TRBJ2-6; D call uncertain. V was pared by 4 bases and J by 1 base, with 6 bases between. The CDR3 runs 14 residues. Germline CDR1 and CDR2: SGHRS and YFSETQ. This CDR3 reads CASSQISGANVLTF. The CDR3 DNA sequence: TGCGCCAGCAGCCAAATATCTGGGGCCAACGTCCTGACTTTC.

This clonotype was picked up many times. V is TRBV5-1 and J is TRBJ2-1; maybe TRBD2 (5 bases). The V and J ends lost 1 base and 5 bases respectively, with 10 bases between them. The CDR3 totals 14 residues. CDR1 is SGHRS, CDR2 YFSETQ, per germline. CDR3 protein: CASSLTKLDNEQFF. Written as DNA, the CDR3 is TGCGCCAGCAGCTTGACAAAACTAGACAATGAGCAGTTCTTC.

This chain joins TRBV29-1 and TRBJ2-3; D call uncertain. The germline V and J ends were trimmed by 6 bases and 2 bases, with 12 bases remaining between them. The CDR3 runs to 13 residues. Looked up from germline, CDR1 is SQVTM and CDR2 is ANQGSEA. CDR3 sequence: CSVPRTTTDTQYF. In DNA form, the CDR3 reads TGCAGCGTCCCCCGGACCACCACAGATACGCAGTATTTT.

The CDR3 DNA sequence: TGTGCCATCAGCGCAGGGGGGGAGACCCAGTACTTC. Protein product: CAISAGGETQYF. The gene calls are TRBV10-3 and TRBJ2-5; possibly TRBD1 for D (7 bases). The CDR3 runs to 12 residues. Germline assignment: CDR1 ENHRY and CDR2 SYGVKD. V lost 6 bases, J lost 5 bases, and 10 bases lay in between.

This clonotype was seen repeatedly, ten times or more. J is TRBJ1-5 and V is TRBV19; 9 bases are shared with TRBD1. CDR3 size: 13 residues. Germline loops: CDR1 LNHDA, CDR2 SQIVND (reference sequence). After removal of 7 bases from V and 8 bases from J, the junction contained 6 bases not matched to a gene. CDR3 in DNA: TGTGCCAGTACTACAGGGGGCAGGGAGCCCCAGCATTTT. Protein product: CASTTGGREPQHF.

Only a few counts were recorded for this clonotype. This sequence joins TRBV29-1 and TRBJ1-2; no definite D call. The ends were cut back, 1 base at V and 0 bases at J, with 6 bases in the middle. The CDR3 totals 13 residues. In germline, CDR1 is SQVTM, CDR2 ANQGSEA. CDR3 sequence: CSVEGSANYGYTF. The CDR3 bases are TGCAGCGTTGAAGGATCCGCTAACTATGGCTACACCTTC.

This clonotype has more than one count but fewer than ten. The chain combines TRBV15 with TRBJ2-5, with D possibly being TRBD1 (5 bases). The V gene lost 1 base and the J gene lost 1 base, with 7 bases spanning the gap. The CDR3 extends over 14 amino acids. From germline, CDR1 is LNHNV and CDR2 YYDKDF (reference sequence). The CDR3 sequence is CATSRAGSQETQYF. DNA of the CDR3: TGTGCCACCAGCAGAGCAGGGTCCCAAGAGACCCAGTACTTC.

The genes are TRBV6-2 or TRBV6-3 and TRBJ2-1; tentatively, D is TRBD2 (6 bases). Deletions cut 2 bases from V and 7 bases from J, with 18 bases between. This CDR3 is built from 16 residues. The V gene's germline CDR1 is MNHEY and CDR2 SVGEGT. The CDR3 reads CASSYPDYGAGNEQFF. CDR3 nucleotides: TGTGCCAGCAGTTACCCGGACTATGGGGCGGGAAATGAGCAGTTCTTC.

The rearrangement joins TRBV11-2 to TRBJ2-2, with 8 bases lining up with TRBD2. J gave up 6 bases and V 4 bases, and 7 bases lay outside the gene matches. The CDR3 has 15 residues. CDR1 is SGHAT and CDR2 is FQNNGV in the germline V gene. The CDR3 region has the DNA TGTGCCAGCAGCTCCCCCAACGGGAGGGCCGGGGAGCTGTTTTTT. Protein product: CASSSPNGRAGELFF. The variable domain in full, completed from reference TRBV11-2 and TRBJ2-2, reads EAGVAQSPRYKIIEKRQSVAFWCNPISGHATLYWYQQILGQGPKLLIQFQNNGVVDDSQLPKDRFSAERLKGVDSTLKIQPAKLEDSAVYLCASSSPNGRAGELFFGEGSRLTVL.